These 9 T cell receptor beta chains share one sample of origin, sequenced in a study of blood T cell repertoires in COVID-19. Clones were read by immunoSEQ multiplex PCR, and TCRdb kept only the in-frame ones, dropping some. The sample carries 180,000 or so clones, around 87% recorded once. Sequenced sample: peripheral blood. The receptors were sampled from a man between 40 and 49 years old with active or convalescent COVID-19.

The chain carries TRBV19 and TRBJ2-7; 9 nucleotides match TRBD1. J was trimmed by 6 bases and V by 6 bases; bases with no gene match: 6. The CDR3 has 13 residues. Germline V CDR1 and CDR2: LNHDA, SQIVND (reference sequence). CDR3 residues: CASRDRGDGEQYF. CDR3 sequence (DNA): TGTGCCAGTAGGGACAGGGGAGATGGCGAGCAGTACTTC.

V usage is TRBV7-8 and J usage is TRBJ1-2, with 10 bases that match TRBD1. Germline V gene lookup returns CDR1 SGHVS and CDR2 FQNEAQ. CDR3 length: 15 amino acids. Trimming at V came to 5 bases and at J to 2 bases, leaving 5 bases not matched to a gene. CDR3 bases: TGTGCCAGCAGCCCTTCGACAGGGGGCAACTATGGCTACACCTTC. This translates into CASSPSTGGNYGYTF. Full variable domain (remainder filled in from reference TRBV7-8 and TRBJ1-2): GAGVSQSPRYKVAKRGQDVALRCDPISGHVSLFWYQQALGQGPEFLTYFQNEAQLDKSGLPSDRFFAERPEGSVSTLKIQRTQQEDSAVYLCASSPSTGGNYGYTFGSGTRLTVV.

The V gene is TRBV5-5, the J gene TRBJ1-2, with 8 bases aligning to TRBD1. This CDR3 is 16 amino acids long. Trimming at V came to 1 base and at J to 6 bases, leaving 11 bases not matched to a gene. Germline CDR1 and CDR2: SGHKS and YYEKEE (reference sequence). The CDR3 coding sequence is TGTGCCAGCAGCTTGCCCCTCCGAGGACAGGGAGATGGCTACACCTTC. It encodes CASSLPLRGQGDGYTF.

The V call is TRBV6-2 or TRBV6-3, the J call TRBJ2-1, with a tentative D call TRBD2 (5 bases). There are 15 residues in the CDR3. Germline CDR1 reads MNHEY; CDR2 reads SVGEGT. V dropped 2 bases and J dropped 1 base, with 9 bases sitting between them. CDR3 loop: CASSYGLPSYNEQFF. Here the CDR3 DNA reads TGTGCCAGCAGTTACGGACTCCCTTCCTACAATGAGCAGTTCTTC.

V usage is TRBV9 and J usage is TRBJ1-2; 10 positions agree with TRBD1. Germline CDR1 SGDLS, CDR2 YYNGEE. J lost 6 bases, V lost 2 bases, and 7 bases had no gene match. The CDR3 is 15 amino acids. In nucleotides, the CDR3 is TGTGCCAGCAGCGTCGGGACAGGGGATCTAAATGGCTACACCTTC. Protein sequence: CASSVGTGDLNGYTF.

The V gene is TRBV7-2, the J gene TRBJ1-4; D perhaps matches TRBD1 (5 bases). The germline V and J ends were trimmed by 3 bases and 6 bases, with 14 bases remaining between them. Germline values: CDR1 SGHTA, CDR2 FQGNSA. CDR3 size: 15 residues. The chain's CDR3 is CASSLGGTGDEKLFF. In DNA, the CDR3 is TGTGCCAGCAGCTTGGGGGGGACCGGCGATGAAAAACTGTTTTTT.

On this clone itself: This sample includes further DNA sequences coding for the same CDR3. The chain carries TRBV7-3 and TRBJ2-2; 7 bases fit TRBD2. Per germline, CDR1 SGHTA and CDR2 FQGTGA. The junction had 1 base not matched to a gene; V was cut back by 5 bases and J by 1 base. There are 14 residues in the CDR3. Here the CDR3 reads CASSPSGNTGELFF. CDR3 coding DNA: TGTGCCAGCAGCCCTAGCGGGAACACCGGGGAGCTGTTTTTT.

The chain uses TRBV12-3 or TRBV12-4 and TRBJ1-4; 10 bases map to TRBD1. This CDR3 is built from 13 residues. The V gene end was trimmed by 6 bases and the J gene end by 12 bases; junction bases not matched to a gene: 7. This CDR3 reads CASSFRQGAELFF. The DNA of the CDR3 is TGTGCCAGCAGCTTCCGACAGGGGGCTGAACTGTTTTTT.

The chain has TRBV9 and TRBJ2-7; 8 bases align to TRBD2. V was clipped by 0 bases and J by 3 bases; unmatched bases: 2. Germline V gene lookup returns CDR1 SGDLS and CDR2 YYNGEE. This CDR3 comprises 14 residues. The CDR3 DNA sequence: TGTGCCAGCAGCGTAGGGCGGGGGGACTACGAGCAGTACTTC. It codes for CASSVGRGDYEQYF.